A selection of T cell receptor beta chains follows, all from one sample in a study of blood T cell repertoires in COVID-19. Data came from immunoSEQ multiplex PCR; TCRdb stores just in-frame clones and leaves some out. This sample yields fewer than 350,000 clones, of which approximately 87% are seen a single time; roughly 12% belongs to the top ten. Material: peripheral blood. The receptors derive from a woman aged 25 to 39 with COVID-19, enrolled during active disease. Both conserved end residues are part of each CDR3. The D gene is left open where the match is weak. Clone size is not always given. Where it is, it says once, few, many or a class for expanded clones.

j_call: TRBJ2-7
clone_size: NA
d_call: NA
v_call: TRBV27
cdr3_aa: CASSLSGGASYEQYF
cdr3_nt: TGTGCCAGCAGTTTATCGGGGGGGGCCTCCTACGAGCAGTACTTC

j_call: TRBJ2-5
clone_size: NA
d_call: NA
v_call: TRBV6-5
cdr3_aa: CATQRDVRETQYF
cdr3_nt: TGTGCCACCCAACGGGATGTGCGGGAGACCCAGTACTTC

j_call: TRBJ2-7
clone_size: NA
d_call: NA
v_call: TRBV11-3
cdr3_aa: CASSLDWGRGGEDLWYEQYF
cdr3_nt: TGTGCCAGCAGCTTAGATTGGGGGCGTGGGGGAGAAGATTTATGGTACGAGCAGTACTTC

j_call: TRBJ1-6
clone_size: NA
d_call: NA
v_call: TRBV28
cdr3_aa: CASSPRTGNSPLHF
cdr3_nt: TGTGCCAGCAGTCCACGGACTGGTAATTCACCCCTCCACTTT

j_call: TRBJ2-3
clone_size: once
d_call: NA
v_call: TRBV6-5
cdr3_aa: CASGLQGGTDTQYF
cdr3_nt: TGTGCCAGCGGCTTACAGGGTGGCACAGATACGCAGTATTTT

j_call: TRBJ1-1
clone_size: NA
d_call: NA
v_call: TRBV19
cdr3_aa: CASSMLQGEGTEAFF
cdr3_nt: TGTGCCAGTAGTATGTTACAGGGAGAAGGAACTGAAGCTTTCTTT

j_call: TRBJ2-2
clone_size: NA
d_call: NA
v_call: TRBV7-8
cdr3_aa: CASSLLRGSNTGELFF
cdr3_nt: TGTGCCAGCAGCTTACTCAGGGGATCGAACACCGGGGAGCTGTTTTTT

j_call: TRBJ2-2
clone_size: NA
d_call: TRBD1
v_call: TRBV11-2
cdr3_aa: CASSLDGTGINTGELFF
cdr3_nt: TGTGCCAGCAGCTTAGATGGGACAGGAATCAACACCGGGGAGCTGTTTTTT

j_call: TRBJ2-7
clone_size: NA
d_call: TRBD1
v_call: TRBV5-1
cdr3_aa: CASSLNRGQYEQYF
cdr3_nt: TGCGCCAGCAGCCTAAACAGGGGTCAGTACGAGCAGTACTTC

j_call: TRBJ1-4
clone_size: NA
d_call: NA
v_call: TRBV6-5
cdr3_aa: CASSYNGAPTNEKLFF
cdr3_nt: TGTGCCAGCAGTTACAATGGGGCGCCTACTAATGAAAAACTGTTTTTT

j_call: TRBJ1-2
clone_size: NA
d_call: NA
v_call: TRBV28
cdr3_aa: CASSLGRYGYTF
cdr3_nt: TGTGCCAGCAGTTTAGGGCGTTATGGCTACACCTTC

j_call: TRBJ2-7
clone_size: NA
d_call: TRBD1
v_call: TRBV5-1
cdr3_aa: CASSLGQGSYEQYF
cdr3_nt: TGCGCCAGCAGCTTGGGACAGGGTAGTTACGAGCAGTACTTC

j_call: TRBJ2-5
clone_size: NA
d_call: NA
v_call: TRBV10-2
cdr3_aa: CASSLVHRQGGGSQETQYF
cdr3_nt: TGCGCCAGCAGTCTAGTCCACCGACAGGGAGGAGGGAGCCAAGAGACCCAGTACTTC

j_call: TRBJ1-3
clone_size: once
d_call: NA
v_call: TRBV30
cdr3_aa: CAWRLSGGGNTIYF
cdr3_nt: TGTGCCTGGAGGTTGTCGGGAGGTGGAAACACCATATATTTT

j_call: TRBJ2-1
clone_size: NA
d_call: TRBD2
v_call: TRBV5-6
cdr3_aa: CASSYAFRRGGNNEQFF
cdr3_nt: TGTGCCAGCAGCTACGCCTTTCGGCGCGGGGGAAACAATGAGCAGTTCTTC

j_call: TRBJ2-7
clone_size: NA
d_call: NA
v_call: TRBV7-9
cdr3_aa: CASSLSAGVSYEQYF
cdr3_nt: TGTGCCAGCAGCTTATCGGCAGGGGTCTCCTACGAGCAGTACTTC

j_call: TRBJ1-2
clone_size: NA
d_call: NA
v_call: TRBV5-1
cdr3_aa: CASSPGTDYTF
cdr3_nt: TGCGCCAGCAGTCCAGGAACCGACTACACCTTC

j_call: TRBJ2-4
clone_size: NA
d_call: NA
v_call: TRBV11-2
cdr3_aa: CASSLGGIQYF
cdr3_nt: TGTGCCAGCAGCTTAGGCGGCATTCAGTACTTC

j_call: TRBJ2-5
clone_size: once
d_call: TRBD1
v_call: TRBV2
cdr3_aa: CASSKTGYGETQYF
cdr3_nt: TGTGCCAGCAGCAAGACAGGGTATGGGGAGACCCAGTACTTC

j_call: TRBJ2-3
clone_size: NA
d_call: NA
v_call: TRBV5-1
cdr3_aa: CASSLARGASTDTQYF
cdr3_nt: TGCGCCAGCAGCTTGGCTCGGGGGGCCTCCACAGATACGCAGTATTTT

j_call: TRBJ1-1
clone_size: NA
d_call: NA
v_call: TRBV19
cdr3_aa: CASRAPPLGAKTEAFF
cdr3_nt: TGTGCCAGTAGGGCCCCCCCATTGGGGGCAAAAACTGAAGCTTTCTTT

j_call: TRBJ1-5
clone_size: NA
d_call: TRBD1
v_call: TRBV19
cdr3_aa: CASRPRGQGARNQPQHF
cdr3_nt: TGTGCCAGTAGGCCCCGGGGACAGGGAGCCCGCAATCAGCCCCAGCATTTT

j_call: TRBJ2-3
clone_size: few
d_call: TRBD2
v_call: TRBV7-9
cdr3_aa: CASSLPGLASDTQYF
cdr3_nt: TGTGCCAGCAGCTTGCCTGGACTAGCATCAGATACGCAGTATTTT

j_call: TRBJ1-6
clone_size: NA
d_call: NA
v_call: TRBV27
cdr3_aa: CASSWDKGHSPLHF
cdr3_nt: TGTGCCAGCAGTTGGGACAAGGGTCATTCACCCCTCCACTTT

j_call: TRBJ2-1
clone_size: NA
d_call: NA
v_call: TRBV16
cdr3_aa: CASSQNGGEQFF
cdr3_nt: TGTGCCAGCAGCCAAAACGGGGGTGAGCAGTTCTTC

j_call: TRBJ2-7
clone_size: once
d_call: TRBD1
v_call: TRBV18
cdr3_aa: CASSPITDRGRVEQYF
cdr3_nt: TGTGCCAGCTCACCAATAACGGACAGGGGGCGGGTCGAGCAGTACTTC

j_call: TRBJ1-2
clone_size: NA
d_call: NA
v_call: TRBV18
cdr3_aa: CASSPRENYGYTF
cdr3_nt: TGTGCCAGCTCACCAAGGGAGAATTATGGCTACACCTTC

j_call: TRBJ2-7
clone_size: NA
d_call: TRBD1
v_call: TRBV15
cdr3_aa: CATSRERTGSEQYF
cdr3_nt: TGTGCCACCAGCAGAGAGCGGACAGGGTCTGAGCAGTACTTC

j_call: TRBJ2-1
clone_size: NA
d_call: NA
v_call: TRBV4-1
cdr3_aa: CASSHPWSESDEQFF
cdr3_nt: TGCGCCAGCAGCCACCCCTGGTCGGAGAGCGATGAGCAGTTCTTC

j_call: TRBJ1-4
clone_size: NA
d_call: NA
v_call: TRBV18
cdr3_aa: CASSLLEDEKLFF
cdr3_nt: TGTGCCAGCTCACTGCTGGAGGATGAAAAACTGTTTTTT

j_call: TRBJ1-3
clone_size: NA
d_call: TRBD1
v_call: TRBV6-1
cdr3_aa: CASSEGDSIYF
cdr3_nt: TGTGCCAGCAGTGAAGGGGACAGCATATATTTT

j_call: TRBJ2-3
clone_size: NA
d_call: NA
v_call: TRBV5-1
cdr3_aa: CASTSGTATDTQYF
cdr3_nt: TGCGCCAGCACCTCGGGAACCGCCACAGATACGCAGTATTTT

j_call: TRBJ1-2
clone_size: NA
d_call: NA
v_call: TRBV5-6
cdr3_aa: CASSIRGSYNYGYTF
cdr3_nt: TGTGCCAGCAGCATACGGGGAAGTTATAACTATGGCTACACCTTC

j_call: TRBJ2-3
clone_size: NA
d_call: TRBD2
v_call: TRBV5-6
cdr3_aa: CASTDFGGGATDTQYF
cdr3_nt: TGTGCCAGCACCGACTTCGGGGGGGGAGCCACAGATACGCAGTATTTT

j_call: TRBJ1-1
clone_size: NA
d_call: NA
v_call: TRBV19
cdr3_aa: CASKGGNTEAFF
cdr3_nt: TGTGCCAGTAAAGGGGGGAACACTGAAGCTTTCTTT

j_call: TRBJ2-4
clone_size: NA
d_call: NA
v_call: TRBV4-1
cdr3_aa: CASSQIYELAKNIQYF
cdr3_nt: TGCGCCAGCAGCCAAATTTACGAACTAGCCAAAAACATTCAGTACTTC

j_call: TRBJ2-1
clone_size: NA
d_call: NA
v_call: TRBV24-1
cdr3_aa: CATSDRSGGGSNEQFF
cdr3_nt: TGTGCCACCAGTGACCGTAGTGGGGGCGGCTCTAATGAGCAGTTCTTC

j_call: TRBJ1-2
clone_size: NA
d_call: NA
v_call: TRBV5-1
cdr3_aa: CASSQMQGIDYGYTF
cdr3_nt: TGCGCCAGCAGCCAGATGCAGGGGATCGACTATGGCTACACCTTC

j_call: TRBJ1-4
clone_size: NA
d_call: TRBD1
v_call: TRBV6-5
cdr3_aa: CASSYTGQGDEKLFF
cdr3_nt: TGTGCCAGCAGTTACACGGGACAGGGGGATGAAAAACTGTTTTTT

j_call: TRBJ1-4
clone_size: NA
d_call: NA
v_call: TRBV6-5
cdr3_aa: CASSYGGGVREKLFF
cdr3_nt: TGTGCCAGCAGTTACGGTGGAGGGGTACGTGAAAAACTGTTTTTT

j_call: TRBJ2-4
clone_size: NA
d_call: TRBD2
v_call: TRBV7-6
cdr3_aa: CASRARTSGPGAKNIQYF
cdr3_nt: TGTGCCAGCAGAGCACGGACTAGCGGGCCGGGGGCCAAAAACATTCAGTACTTC

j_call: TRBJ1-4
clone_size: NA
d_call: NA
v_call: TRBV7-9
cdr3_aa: CASNRGGNEKLFF
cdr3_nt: TGTGCCAGCAATAGGGGGGGAAATGAAAAACTGTTTTTT

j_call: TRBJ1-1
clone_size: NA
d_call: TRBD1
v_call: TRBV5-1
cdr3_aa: CASSLERDRVNTEAFF
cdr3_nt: TGCGCCAGCAGCTTGGAACGGGACAGGGTAAACACTGAAGCTTTCTTT

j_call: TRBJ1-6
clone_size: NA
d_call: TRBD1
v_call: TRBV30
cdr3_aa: CACDRVGSPLHF
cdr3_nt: TGTGCCTGTGACAGGGTTGGGTCACCCCTCCACTTT

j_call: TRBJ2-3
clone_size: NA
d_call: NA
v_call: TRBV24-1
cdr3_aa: CASKEQDTQYF
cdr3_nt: TGTGCCTCAAAGGAGCAGGATACGCAGTATTTT

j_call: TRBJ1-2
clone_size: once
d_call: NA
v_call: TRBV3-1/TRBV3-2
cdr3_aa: CASSQAGETTNYGYTF
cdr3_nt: TGTGCCAGCAGCCAAGCAGGGGAGACAACTAACTATGGCTACACCTTC

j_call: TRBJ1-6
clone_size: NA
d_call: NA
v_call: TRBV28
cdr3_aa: CASKLSHSPLHF
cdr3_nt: TGTGCCAGCAAACTCTCCCATTCACCCCTCCACTTT

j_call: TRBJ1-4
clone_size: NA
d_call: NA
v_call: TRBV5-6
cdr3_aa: CASSLAGATNEKLFF
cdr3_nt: TGTGCCAGCAGCTTGGCCGGAGCAACTAATGAAAAACTGTTTTTT

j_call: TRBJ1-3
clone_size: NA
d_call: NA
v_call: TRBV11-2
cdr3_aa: CASSLDGIPGNTIYF
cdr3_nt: TGTGCCAGCAGCTTAGATGGCATTCCTGGAAACACCATATATTTT

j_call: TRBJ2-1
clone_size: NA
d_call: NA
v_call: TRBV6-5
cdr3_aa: CASSLDTYNEQFF
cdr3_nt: TGTGCCAGCAGTTTGGACACCTACAATGAGCAGTTCTTC